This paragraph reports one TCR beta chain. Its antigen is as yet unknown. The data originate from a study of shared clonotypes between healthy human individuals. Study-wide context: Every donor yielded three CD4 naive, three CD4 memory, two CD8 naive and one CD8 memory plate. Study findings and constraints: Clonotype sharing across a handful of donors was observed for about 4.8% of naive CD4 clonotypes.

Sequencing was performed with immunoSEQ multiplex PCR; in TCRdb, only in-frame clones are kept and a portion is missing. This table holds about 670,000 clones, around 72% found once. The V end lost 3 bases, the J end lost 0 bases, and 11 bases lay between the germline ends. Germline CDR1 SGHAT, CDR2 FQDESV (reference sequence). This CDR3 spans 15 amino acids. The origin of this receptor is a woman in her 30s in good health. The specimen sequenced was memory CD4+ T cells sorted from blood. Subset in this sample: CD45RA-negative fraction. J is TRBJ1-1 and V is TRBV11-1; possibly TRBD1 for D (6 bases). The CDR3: CASSFAGVLNTEAFF. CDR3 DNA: TGTGCCAGCAGCTTTGCAGGGGTATTGAACACTGAAGCTTTCTTT. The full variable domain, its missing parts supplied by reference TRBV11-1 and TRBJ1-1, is EAEVAQSPRYKITEKSQAVAFWCDPISGHATLYWYRQILGQGPELLVQFQDESVVDDSQLPKDRFSAERLKGVDSTLKIQPAELGDSAMYLCASSFAGVLNTEAFFGQGTRLTVV.